The T cell receptor beta chain under discussion was sequenced for a study of blood T cells in healthy people across ages. Across the whole study: About one barcoded beta molecule was captured per two T cells (by template switching).

The second PCR ran roughly 7 to 11 cycles with a sample-barcoded 5' primer and J-beta primers. Sequencing yielded, for each sample, at least 2.5 million paired-end reads carrying CDR3. TCRdb passed the 5' RACE reads through MiXCR, listing each CDR3 protein once. The sample records more than 1 million distinct CDR3 sequences, around 45% being singletons. Trimming took 5 bases from V and 7 from J, leaving 15 bases between them. The CDR3 sequence is 14 residues long. This chain connects TRBV12-3 or TRBV12-4 to TRBJ1-5; D gene ambiguous. Sequenced: blood. The TCR comes from an older woman in good health. CDR3 sequence (DNA): TGTGCCAGCAGTGTGGACCGACGCGTACAGCCCCAGCATTTT. This codes for CASSVDRRVQPQHF.